This T cell receptor (beta chain) was identified during a study of CD8 T cells in ankylosing spondylitis. This clonotype came up many times. With V trimmed by 1 base and J by 6 bases, 4 bases remained unmatched. The CDR3 spans 14 residues. Germline V lookup: CDR1 SGHRS, CDR2 YFSETQ. TCRdb re-called the 5' RACE reads with MiXCR, one entry per CDR3 protein. The profile shows fewer than 250,000 distinct CDR3 sequences, 10% of them singletons. The genes are TRBV5-1 and TRBJ2-1; 7 bases line up with TRBD1. The sequencing sample was made of blood, either unsorted or a sorted T cell fraction (not recorded which). The receptor was isolated from a male donor with ankylosing spondylitis or in good health (not recorded which). CDR3 in amino acids: CASSLRAGGNEQFF. DNA for the CDR3: TGCGCCAGCAGCTTGAGGGCAGGGGGCAATGAGCAGTTCTTC.